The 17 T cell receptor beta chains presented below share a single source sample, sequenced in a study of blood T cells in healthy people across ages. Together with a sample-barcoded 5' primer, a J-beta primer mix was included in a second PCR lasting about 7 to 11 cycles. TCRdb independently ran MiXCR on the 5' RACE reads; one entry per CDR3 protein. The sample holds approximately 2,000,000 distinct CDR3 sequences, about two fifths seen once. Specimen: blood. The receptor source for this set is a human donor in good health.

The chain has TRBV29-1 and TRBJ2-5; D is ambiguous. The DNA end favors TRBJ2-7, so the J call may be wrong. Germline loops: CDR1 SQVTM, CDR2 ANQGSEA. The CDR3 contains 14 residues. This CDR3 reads CSVVPRQINYEQYF. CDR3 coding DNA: TGCAGCGTGGTCCCGAGACAAATTAACTACGAGCAGTACTTC.

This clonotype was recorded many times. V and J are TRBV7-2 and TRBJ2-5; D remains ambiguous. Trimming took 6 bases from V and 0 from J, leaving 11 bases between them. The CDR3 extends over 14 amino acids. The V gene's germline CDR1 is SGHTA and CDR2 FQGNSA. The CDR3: CASSFGQNQETQYF. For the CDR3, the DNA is TGTGCCAGCAGTTTCGGCCAAAACCAAGAGACCCAGTACTTC.

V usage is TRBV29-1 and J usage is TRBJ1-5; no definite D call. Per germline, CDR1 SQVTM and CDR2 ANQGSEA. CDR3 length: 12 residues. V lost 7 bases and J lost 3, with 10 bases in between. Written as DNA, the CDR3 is TGCAGCGGTGGTTCTTCCAATCAGCCCCAGCATTTT. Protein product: CSGGSSNQPQHF.

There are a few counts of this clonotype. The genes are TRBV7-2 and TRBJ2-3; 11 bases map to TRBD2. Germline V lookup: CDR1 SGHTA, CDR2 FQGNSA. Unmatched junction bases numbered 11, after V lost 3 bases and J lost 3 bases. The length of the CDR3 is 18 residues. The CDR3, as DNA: TGTGCCAGCAGCTTCCCTAGCGGGGGGAGTCTGTTGACAGATACGCAGTATTTT. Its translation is CASSFPSGGSLLTDTQYF.

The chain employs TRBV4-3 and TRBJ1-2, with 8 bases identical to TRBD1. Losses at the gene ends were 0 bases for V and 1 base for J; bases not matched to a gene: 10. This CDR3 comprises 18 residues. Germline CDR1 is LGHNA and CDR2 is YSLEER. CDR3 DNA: TGCGCCAGCAGCCAAGAGGGTTCGGACAGGGCCGTTAACTATGGCTACACCTTC. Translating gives CASSQEGSDRAVNYGYTF.

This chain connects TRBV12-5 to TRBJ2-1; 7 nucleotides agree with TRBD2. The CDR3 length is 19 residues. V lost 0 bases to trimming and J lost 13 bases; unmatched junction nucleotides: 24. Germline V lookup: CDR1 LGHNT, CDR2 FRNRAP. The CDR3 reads CASGLVQKAWGGSQETQFF. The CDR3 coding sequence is TGTGCTAGTGGTTTGGTACAAAAGGCTTGGGGGGGGTCTCAAGAGACCCAGTTCTTC. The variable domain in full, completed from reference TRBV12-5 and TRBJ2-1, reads DARVTQTPRHKVTEMGQEVTMRCQPILGHNTVFWYRQTMMQGLELLAYFRNRAPLDDSGMPKDRFSAEMPDATLATLKIQPSEPRDSAVYFCASGLVQKAWGGSQETQFFGPGTRLTVL.

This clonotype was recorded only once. CDR3 region: CASSLVFGTSGRTGETQYF. The CDR3 DNA reads as TGCGCCAGCAGCTTGGTGTTTGGGACTAGCGGGCGTACTGGGGAGACCCAGTACTTC. The V gene is TRBV5-1, the J gene TRBJ2-5, with 12 bases identical to TRBD2. The CDR3 totals 19 residues. The V gene's germline CDR1 is SGHRS and CDR2 YFSETQ. Losses at the gene ends were 0 bases for V and 5 bases for J; bases not matched to a gene: 14.

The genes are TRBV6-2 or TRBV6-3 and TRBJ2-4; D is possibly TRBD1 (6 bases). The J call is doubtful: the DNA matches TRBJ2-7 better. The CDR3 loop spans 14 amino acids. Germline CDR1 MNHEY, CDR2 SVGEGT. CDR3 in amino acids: CASSLPNRAYEQYF. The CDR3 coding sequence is TGTGCCAGCAGCCTTCCCAACAGGGCCTACGAGCAGTACTTC.

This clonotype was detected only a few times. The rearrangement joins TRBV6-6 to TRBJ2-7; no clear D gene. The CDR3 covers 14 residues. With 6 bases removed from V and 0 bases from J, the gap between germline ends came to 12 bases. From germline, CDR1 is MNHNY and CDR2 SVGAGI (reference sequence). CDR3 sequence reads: CASSPEESSYEQYF. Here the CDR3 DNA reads TGTGCCAGCAGCCCCGAGGAGAGCTCCTACGAGCAGTACTTC.

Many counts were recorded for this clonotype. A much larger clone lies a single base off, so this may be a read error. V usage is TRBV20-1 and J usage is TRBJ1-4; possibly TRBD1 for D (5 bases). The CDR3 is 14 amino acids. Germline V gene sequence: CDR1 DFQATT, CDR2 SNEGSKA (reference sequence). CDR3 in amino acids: CSARVQGGGEKRFF. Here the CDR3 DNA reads TGCAGTGCTAGAGTCCAGGGAGGTGGTGAAAAACGGTTTTTT.

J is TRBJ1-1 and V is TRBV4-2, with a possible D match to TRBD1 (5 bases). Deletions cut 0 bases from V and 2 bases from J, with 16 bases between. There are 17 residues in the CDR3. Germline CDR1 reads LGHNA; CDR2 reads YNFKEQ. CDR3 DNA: TGTGCCAGCAGCCAAGATCCGGGGCATGGAGAAAACACTGAAGCTTTCTTT. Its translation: CASSQDPGHGENTEAFF.

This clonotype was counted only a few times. CDR3 amino acids: CSVPPRYYGYTF. The CDR3 DNA reads as TGCAGCGTCCCACCTCGGTATTATGGCTACACCTTC. The rearrangement uses TRBV29-1 and TRBJ1-2, with no clear D. Germline lookup yields CDR1 SQVTM and CDR2 ANQGSEA. This CDR3 has 12 residues. Trimming stripped 6 bases from V and 5 bases from J, with 13 bases between. Full variable domain (remainder filled in from reference TRBV29-1 and TRBJ1-2): SAVISQKPSRDICQRGTSLTIQCQVDSQVTMMFWYRQQPGQSLTLIATANQGSEATYESGFVIDKFPISRPNLTFSTLTVSNMSPEDSSIYLCSVPPRYYGYTFGSGTRLTVV.

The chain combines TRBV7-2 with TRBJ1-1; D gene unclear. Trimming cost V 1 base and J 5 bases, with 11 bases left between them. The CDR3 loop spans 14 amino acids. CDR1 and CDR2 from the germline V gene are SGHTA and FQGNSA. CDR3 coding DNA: TGTGCCAGCAGCTTAGGCCCAGACTGGACTGAAGCTTTCTTT. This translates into CASSLGPDWTEAFF. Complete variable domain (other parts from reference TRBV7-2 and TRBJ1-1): GAGVSQSPSNKVTEKGKDVELRCDPISGHTALYWYRQSLGQGLEFLIYFQGNSAPDKSGLPSDRFSAERTGGSVSTLTIQRTQQEDSAVYLCASSLGPDWTEAFFGQGTRLTVV.

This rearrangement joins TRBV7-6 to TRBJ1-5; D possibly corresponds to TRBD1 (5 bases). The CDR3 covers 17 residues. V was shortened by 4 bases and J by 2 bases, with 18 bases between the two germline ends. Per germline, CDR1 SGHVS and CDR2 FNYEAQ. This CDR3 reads CASSSAPGGGGNQPQHF. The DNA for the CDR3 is TGTGCCAGCAGCTCCGCCCCGGGGGGGGGTGGCAATCAGCCCCAGCATTTT.

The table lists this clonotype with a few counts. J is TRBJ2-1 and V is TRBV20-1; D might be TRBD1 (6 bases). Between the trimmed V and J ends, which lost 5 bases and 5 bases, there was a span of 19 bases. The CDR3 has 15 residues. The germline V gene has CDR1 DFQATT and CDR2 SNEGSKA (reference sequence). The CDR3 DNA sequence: TGCAGTGCTGAACCCCTAAGGGACACCAACAATGAGCAGTTCTTC. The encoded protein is CSAEPLRDTNNEQFF.

Written as DNA, the CDR3 is TGTGCCAGCAGTTTCGACAGCCGGTTACCGTACGAGCAGTACTTC. Encoded protein: CASSFDSRLPYEQYF. This chain uses TRBV12-3 or TRBV12-4 with TRBJ2-7; a weak D match, TRBD1 (5 bases). The CDR3 is made up of 15 amino acids. Deletions cut 3 bases from V and 4 bases from J, with 16 bases between.

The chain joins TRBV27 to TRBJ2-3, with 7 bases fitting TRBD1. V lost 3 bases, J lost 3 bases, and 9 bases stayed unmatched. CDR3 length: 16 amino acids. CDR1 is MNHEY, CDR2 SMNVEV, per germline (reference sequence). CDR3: CASSFSRGFKTDTQYF. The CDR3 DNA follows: TGTGCCAGCAGTTTCTCCAGGGGGTTTAAGACAGATACGCAGTATTTT.